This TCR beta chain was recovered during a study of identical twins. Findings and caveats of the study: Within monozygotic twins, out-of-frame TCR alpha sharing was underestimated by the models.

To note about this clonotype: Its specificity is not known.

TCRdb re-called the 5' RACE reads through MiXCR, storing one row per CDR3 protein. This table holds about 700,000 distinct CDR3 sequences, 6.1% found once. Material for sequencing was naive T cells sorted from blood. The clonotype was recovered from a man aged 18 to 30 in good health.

CDR3: CSARSGADSYNEQFF. CDR3 DNA: TGCAGTGCTAGATCGGGGGCTGACAGTTACAATGAGCAGTTCTTC. The chain links TRBV20-1 to TRBJ2-1; either TRBD1 or TRBD2 may supply D (6 bases each). In germline, CDR1 is DFQATT, CDR2 SNEGSKA (reference sequence). V was clipped by 2 bases and J by 4 bases, with 15 bases between them. The CDR3 is 15 amino acids.